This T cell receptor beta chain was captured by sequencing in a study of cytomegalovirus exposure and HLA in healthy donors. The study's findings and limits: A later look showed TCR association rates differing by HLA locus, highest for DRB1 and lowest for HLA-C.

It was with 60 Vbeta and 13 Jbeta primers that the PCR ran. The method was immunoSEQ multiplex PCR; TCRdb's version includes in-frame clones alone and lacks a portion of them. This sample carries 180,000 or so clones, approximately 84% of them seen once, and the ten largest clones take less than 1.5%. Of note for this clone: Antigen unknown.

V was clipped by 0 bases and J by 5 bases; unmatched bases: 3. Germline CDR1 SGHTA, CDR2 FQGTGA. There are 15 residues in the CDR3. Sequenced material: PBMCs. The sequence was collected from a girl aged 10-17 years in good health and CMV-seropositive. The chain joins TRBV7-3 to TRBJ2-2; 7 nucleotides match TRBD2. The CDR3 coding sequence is TGTGCCAGCAGCTTAACTAGGCGGGGGACCGGGGAGCTGTTTTTT. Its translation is CASSLTRRGTGELFF.